Following are 14 T cell receptor beta chains from one sample sequenced in a study of shared clonotypes between healthy human individuals. The protocol was immunoSEQ multiplex PCR, while the TCRdb copy is restricted to in-frame clones and leaves out a portion. This repertoire shows about 2.1 million clones, just over 90% found once; its top ten account for around 1.8%. Selected positively for CCR7 and CD45RO-negative, naive CD8 cells excluded terminally differentiated effector memory CD45RA+ cells. Source material: naive CD8+ T cells from PBMCs. These receptors were taken from a young man in good health. Some clones in this sample may be carry-over from other donors' samples.

The chain has TRBV7-9 and TRBJ2-5, with 7 bases fitting TRBD2. CDR1 and CDR2 (germline): SEHNR, FQNEAQ (reference sequence). Trimming removed 5 bases from V and 2 bases from J; junction bases left unmatched: 5. CDR3 length: 14 amino acids. The CDR3 loop is CASSPSGAQETQYF. In DNA, the CDR3 is TGTGCCAGCAGCCCTAGCGGAGCGCAAGAGACCCAGTACTTC.

The rearrangement uses TRBV25-1 and TRBJ1-1; D remains ambiguous. Looked up from germline, CDR1 is MGHDK and CDR2 is SYGVNS. There are 11 residues in the CDR3. The V end lost 4 bases, the J end lost 5 bases, and 5 bases lay between the germline ends. Here the CDR3 reads CASSVVTEAFF. As DNA, the CDR3 is TGTGCCAGCAGTGTGGTAACTGAAGCTTTCTTT.

V usage is TRBV27 and J usage is TRBJ1-4, with D hard to call. The CDR3 length is 13 residues. The ends were cut back, 1 base at V and 3 bases at J, with 3 bases in the middle. The germline gives CDR1 MNHEY, CDR2 SMNVEV (reference sequence). As DNA, the CDR3 is TGTGCCAGCAGTTTATTTCCTAATGAAAAACTGTTTTTT. Translation: CASSLFPNEKLFF.

This clone was seen just once. Other DNA sequences within the sample encode an identical CDR3. V and J are TRBV5-1 and TRBJ1-1, with D hard to call. V lost 0 bases to trimming and J lost 6 bases, with 6 bases between them. The CDR3 loop spans 12 amino acids. CDR1 and CDR2 from the germline V gene are SGHRS and YFSETQ. CDR3 in DNA: TGCGCCAGCAGCTTGGGTCAATCTGAAGCTTTCTTT. Its protein product is CASSLGQSEAFF.

This clone was seen a handful of times. Different DNA sequences within this sample yield the same CDR3. V is TRBV10-3 and J is TRBJ1-3; no clear D. V gave up 0 bases and J gave up 0 bases, with 0 bases separating them. The CDR3 has 13 residues. Germline loops: CDR1 ENHRY, CDR2 SYGVKD. The chain's CDR3 is CAISESSGNTIYF. The CDR3 region has the DNA TGTGCCATCAGTGAGTCCTCTGGAAACACCATATATTTT.

V gene TRBV27 combines with J gene TRBJ1-2; TRBD1 matches at 10 bases. Germline CDR1 reads MNHEY; CDR2 reads SMNVEV (reference sequence). The CDR3 sequence is 19 residues long. Trimming removed 1 base from V and 0 bases from J; junction bases left unmatched: 11. For the CDR3, the DNA is TGTGCCAGCAGTTTATTATATCCCTACGGGACAGGGGCTAACTATGGCTACACCTTC. Translation: CASSLLYPYGTGANYGYTF.

On this clone itself: Distinct nucleotide sequences in the sample also encode this CDR3. This chain uses TRBV19 with TRBJ1-1; D is perhaps TRBD1 (5 bases). The CDR3 loop spans 15 amino acids. Deletions cut 1 base from V and 0 bases from J, with 9 bases between. Germline lookup yields CDR1 LNHDA and CDR2 SQIVND (reference sequence). The CDR3 sequence: CASSIGPGMNTEAFF. Here the CDR3 DNA reads TGTGCCAGTAGTATAGGGCCAGGGATGAACACTGAAGCTTTCTTT.

The rearrangement joins TRBV28 to TRBJ2-3, with a weak D call TRBD2 (7 bases). Per germline, CDR1 MDHEN and CDR2 SYDVKM. Trimming took off 6 bases at V and 1 base at J, with 32 bases between the two ends. The CDR3 contains 21 residues. In DNA form, the CDR3 reads TGTGCCAGCAGGACCCGACCGGGACGGGGAGGGGGGATACAGGGCACAGATACGCAGTATTTT. This gives the protein CASRTRPGRGGGIQGTDTQYF.

The chain uses TRBV5-4 and TRBJ2-3; TRBD2 aligns across 8 bases. Germline CDR1 and CDR2: SGHNT and YYREEE (reference sequence). V dropped 0 bases and J dropped 4; count of bases not matched to a gene: 4. The CDR3 consists of 15 residues. The CDR3 coding sequence is TGTGCCAGCAGCTTGGGCAGCGGGAGTTCAGATACGCAGTATTTT. Its protein is CASSLGSGSSDTQYF. Looking up the rest from reference TRBV5-4 and TRBJ2-3 gives the full variable domain: ETGVTQSPTHLIKTRGQQVTLRCSSQSGHNTVSWYQQALGQGPQFIFQYYREEENGRGNFPPRFSGLQFPNYSSELNVNALELDDSALYLCASSLGSGSSDTQYFGPGTRLTVL.

The chain uses TRBV7-9 and TRBJ2-7, with TRBD2 identical over 10 bases. Germline CDR1 is SEHNR and CDR2 is FQNEAQ (reference sequence). The junction had 7 bases not matched to a gene; V was cut back by 5 bases and J by 0 bases. CDR3 size: 16 residues. CDR3: CASSPTSGPSSYEQYF. The CDR3 region has the DNA TGTGCCAGCAGCCCGACTAGCGGGCCTAGCTCCTACGAGCAGTACTTC. The variable domain in full, with the rest retrieved from reference TRBV7-9 and TRBJ2-7, is DTGVSQNPRHKITKRGQNVTFRCDPISEHNRLYWYRQTLGQGPEFLTYFQNEAQLEKSRLLSDRFSAERPKGSFSTLEIQRTEQGDSAMYLCASSPTSGPSSYEQYFGPGTRLTVT.

The chain employs TRBV7-9 and TRBJ2-7; D is undetermined. This CDR3 contains 13 residues. The V gene's germline CDR1 is SEHNR and CDR2 FQNEAQ (reference sequence). V shed 5 bases and J shed 0 bases, with 8 bases lying between them. The CDR3 sequence: CASSAGASYEQYF. The CDR3 DNA reads TGTGCCAGCAGCGCAGGTGCCTCCTACGAGCAGTACTTC.

The chain joins TRBV6-1 to TRBJ1-5; unclear D gene. The CDR3 totals 17 residues. Germline CDR1 and CDR2: MNHNS and SASEGT. Trimming cost V 2 bases and J 6 bases, with 20 bases left between them. For the CDR3, the DNA is TGTGCCAGCAGTGAATGGTTGGGTTCCCCTTTCGGTCAGCCCCAGCATTTT. It translates to CASSEWLGSPFGQPQHF.

The rearrangement joins TRBV28 to TRBJ2-3; no reliable D call. V was cut by 3 bases and J by 6 bases, with 13 bases left in between. In germline, CDR1 is MDHEN, CDR2 SYDVKM. The CDR3 length is 14 residues. CDR3 amino acids: CASSFTPSHDTQYF. For the CDR3, the DNA is TGTGCCAGCAGTTTCACCCCCTCCCACGATACGCAGTATTTT. Supplemented by reference TRBV28 and TRBJ2-3, the full variable domain reads DVKVTQSSRYLVKRTGEKVFLECVQDMDHENMFWYRQDPGLGLRLIYFSYDVKMKEKGDIPEGYSVSREKKERFSLILESASTNQTSMYLCASSFTPSHDTQYFGPGTRLTVL.

J is TRBJ1-5 and V is TRBV27; D is possibly TRBD1 (6 bases). V was shortened by 5 bases and J by 6 bases, with 14 bases between the two germline ends. CDR3 length: 14 amino acids. Germline values: CDR1 MNHEY, CDR2 SMNVEV (reference sequence). The CDR3 here is CASSIQGSSQPQHF. In DNA, the CDR3 is TGTGCCAGCAGTATCCAGGGGTCCAGTCAGCCCCAGCATTTT.